The 22 T cell receptor beta chains listed next were all sequenced from one sample in a study of STAT3 mutations in large granular lymphocyte leukemia. Antigen specificity for these receptors is unknown. TCRdb's copy holds only in-frame clones and misses some; the assay was immunoSEQ multiplex PCR. Of about 5,200 clones listed, about three quarters are singletons. Study-level results: In T-cell large granular lymphocyte leukemia, about half of patients showed multiple immunodominant subclonotypes.

Source material: PBMCs. The receptors shown here come from a human donor with T large granular lymphocyte leukemia. Some clones in this sample may be carry-over from other donors' samples.

This clone was observed a handful of times. The rearrangement uses TRBV29-1 and TRBJ1-4; 9 bases line up with TRBD1. There are 15 residues in the CDR3. The V and J ends lost 4 bases and 2 bases, in that order; junction bases with no gene match: 5. Germline CDR1 SQVTM, CDR2 ANQGSEA. The CDR3 region has the DNA TGCAGCGTTGGAACACAGGGGGCTACTAATGAAAAACTGTTTTTT. Encoded protein: CSVGTQGATNEKLFF.

The chain combines TRBV25-1 with TRBJ2-3; 7 bases line up with TRBD2. Germline loops: CDR1 MGHDK, CDR2 SYGVNS. Trimming at V came to 4 bases and at J to 3 bases, leaving 10 bases not matched to a gene. There are 16 residues in the CDR3. The CDR3, as DNA: TGTGCCAGCAGTGCCCGACTAGCTGTGGATACAGATACGCAGTATTTT. Translating it yields CASSARLAVDTDTQYF.

This clone was observed a handful of times. The gene calls are TRBV6-1 and TRBJ1-2; 8 bases agree with TRBD1. V shed 2 bases and J 8 bases; nucleotides not matched to a gene: 7. This CDR3 is 14 amino acids long. Germline-derived CDR1 and CDR2 are MNHNS and SASEGT. The CDR3 DNA sequence: TGTGCCAGCAGTGAAACTGGGACAGGAGGGGGCTACACCTTC. Amino acids: CASSETGTGGGYTF.

The chain employs TRBV5-6 and TRBJ1-5; D unresolved. V was trimmed by 4 bases and J by 5 bases, leaving 7 bases between them. CDR1 is SGHDT and CDR2 is YYEEEE in the germline V gene. The CDR3 has 12 residues. The CDR3: CASSRGYQPQHF. The CDR3 DNA reads as TGTGCCAGCAGCCGCGGTTATCAGCCCCAGCATTTT.

The chain recombines TRBV6-5 with TRBJ2-2; a possible D gene is TRBD1 (6 bases). Germline V lookup: CDR1 MNHEY, CDR2 SVGAGI. The germline V and J ends were trimmed by 1 base and 8 bases, with 11 bases remaining between them. The CDR3 is made up of 14 amino acids. The CDR3 is CASSYFQGSGELFF. The CDR3 region has the DNA TGTGCCAGCAGTTACTTCCAGGGGAGTGGGGAGCTGTTTTTT.

This rearrangement joins TRBV5-1 to TRBJ2-7; D remains unclear. The CDR3 has 13 residues. Per germline, CDR1 SGHRS and CDR2 YFSETQ. Trimming removed 1 base at V and 5 bases at J, with 10 bases between. CDR3 loop: CASSLRWKDEQYF. Written as DNA, the CDR3 is TGCGCCAGCAGCTTGAGGTGGAAGGACGAGCAGTACTTC.

The V and J genes are TRBV5-1 and TRBJ2-3; D remains unclear. Germline V lookup: CDR1 SGHRS, CDR2 YFSETQ. Trimming left V 4 bases short and J 6 bases short, with 12 bases between. The CDR3 is 13 residues long. The DNA for the CDR3 is TGCGCCAGCAGCCCAATCCCCAAGGATACGCAGTATTTT. It translates to CASSPIPKDTQYF.

J is TRBJ2-7 and V is TRBV9, with TRBD1 identical over 7 bases. Germline V gene sequence: CDR1 SGDLS, CDR2 YYNGEE. The CDR3 contains 14 residues. The ends lost 3 bases at V and 6 bases at J; junction bases unmatched: 9. The CDR3 reads CASSDTGASGEQYF. CDR3 nucleotide sequence: TGTGCCAGCAGCGACACAGGGGCCTCCGGCGAGCAGTACTTC.

J is TRBJ2-6 and V is TRBV5-1; no clear D gene. From germline, CDR1 is SGHRS and CDR2 YFSETQ. The V and J ends lost 2 bases and 2 bases respectively, with 8 bases between them. CDR3 length equals 15 residues. DNA of the CDR3: TGCGCCAGCAGCTTACCCGAAACTGGGGCCAACGTCCTGACTTTC. This codes for CASSLPETGANVLTF.

In DNA, the CDR3 is TGTGCCAGCAGCCCACTAGCGGCCTCCTACAATGAGCAGTTCTTC. Translation: CASSPLAASYNEQFF. The gene calls are TRBV5-6 and TRBJ2-1; 8 nucleotides match TRBD2. This CDR3 region has 15 residues. V was pared by 4 bases and J by 0 bases, with 3 bases of the junction left unmatched. CDR1 SGHDT and CDR2 YYEEEE come from the germline V gene.

This clone was seen a few times. The V and J genes are TRBV29-1 and TRBJ1-1, with D perhaps matching TRBD1 (6 bases). The germline V gene has CDR1 SQVTM and CDR2 ANQGSEA. V shed 6 bases and J shed 3 bases, with 11 bases lying between them. The CDR3 is 12 residues long. The CDR3: CSVETGHTEAFF. The CDR3 nucleotides are TGCAGCGTCGAGACAGGCCACACTGAAGCTTTCTTT.

The chain joins TRBV10-2 to TRBJ2-7, with D perhaps TRBD1 (6 bases). Per the germline V gene, CDR1 is WSHSY and CDR2 is SAAADI. The CDR3 totals 13 residues. V gave up 9 bases and J gave up 2 bases, with 14 bases separating them. Here the CDR3 DNA reads TGCGCCAGTGGAGAGGGGGAAACCTACGAGCAGTACTTC. As protein: CASGEGETYEQYF.

This clone is medium-sized. The chain uses TRBV7-9 and TRBJ1-2; D remains unclear. This CDR3 contains 11 residues. CDR1 and CDR2 (germline): SEHNR, FQNEAQ (reference sequence). V was shortened by 5 bases and J by 7 bases, with 8 bases between the two germline ends. The CDR3 nucleotides read TGTGCCAGCAGCGCCAGAGGTGGCTACACCTTC. This gives the protein CASSARGGYTF. The entire variable domain, with the rest obtained from reference TRBV7-9 and TRBJ1-2, is as follows: DTGVSQNPRHKITKRGQNVTFRCDPISEHNRLYWYRQTLGQGPEFLTYFQNEAQLEKSRLLSDRFSAERPKGSFSTLEIQRTEQGDSAMYLCASSARGGYTFGSGTRLTVV.

This clone was recorded a few times. The chain is built from TRBV6-5 and TRBJ2-2; D not certain. The CDR3 extends over 12 amino acids. V was cut by 4 bases and J by 3 bases, with 3 bases left in between. Germline CDR1 is MNHEY and CDR2 is SVGAGI. This CDR3 is CASSSDTGELFF. The DNA for the CDR3 is TGTGCCAGCAGTTCGGACACCGGGGAGCTGTTTTTT.

The sample holds one count of this clone. This chain links TRBV13 with TRBJ2-7; 7 nucleotides match TRBD1. The germline V gene encodes CDR1 PRHDT and CDR2 FYEKMQ (reference sequence). CDR3 size: 14 residues. J lost 0 bases, V lost 4 bases, and 3 bases had no gene match. The CDR3, as DNA: TGTGCCAGCAGCTCGGGACAGAGCTCCTACGAGCAGTACTTC. Encoded protein: CASSSGQSSYEQYF.

The rearrangement links TRBV6-6 to TRBJ1-5, with D perhaps TRBD1 (6 bases). With 6 bases removed from V and 6 bases from J, the gap between germline ends came to 15 bases. The germline CDR1 and CDR2 sequences are MNHNY and SVGAGI (reference sequence). The CDR3 length is 14 residues. The CDR3 DNA reads as TGTGCCAGCAGCCCAGGGGTAACAGGTCAGCCCCAGCATTTT. It codes for CASSPGVTGQPQHF.

This chain joins TRBV5-1 and TRBJ2-5; 8 bases are shared with TRBD2. Germline CDR1 SGHRS, CDR2 YFSETQ. V lost 4 bases to trimming and J lost 0 bases; unmatched junction nucleotides: 5. This CDR3 region has 15 residues. CDR3 in DNA: TGCGCCAGCAGCCCCAGCGGGGGAAACCAAGAGACCCAGTACTTC. This sequence encodes CASSPSGGNQETQYF.

The rearrangement uses TRBV7-2 and TRBJ2-7; no definite D call. Germline values: CDR1 SGHTA, CDR2 FQGNSA. The CDR3 has 12 amino acids. V gave up 5 bases and J gave up 12 bases, with 17 bases separating them. Written as DNA, the CDR3 is TGTGCCAGCAGCACCGGCCATCCTATTCGGTACTTC. Encoded protein: CASSTGHPIRYF.

V and J are TRBV7-5 and TRBJ1-5. TRBV7-5 constitutes a pseudogene. CDR3 length: 11 residues. Here the CDR3 DNA reads TGTGCCAGATCTCTCAATCAGCCCCAGCATTTT. It codes for CARSLNQPQHF.

The sample holds a few counts of this clone. The gene calls are TRBV4-1 and TRBJ2-7, with 10 bases matching TRBD1. This CDR3 spans 14 amino acids. V trimming: 5 bases; J trimming: 1 base; junction bases outside the gene matches: 2. Germline-derived CDR1 and CDR2 are MGHRA and YSYEKL. CDR3 loop: CASSSGQGSYEQYF. The CDR3 nucleotides are TGCGCCAGCAGCTCGGGACAGGGGTCCTACGAGCAGTACTTC.

The J gene is TRBJ1-1, the V gene TRBV30; 10 bases are a match to TRBD1. From germline, CDR1 is GTSNPN and CDR2 SVGIG (reference sequence). J lost 2 bases, V lost 3 bases, and 6 bases had no gene match. The CDR3 runs 15 residues. The CDR3 here is CAWRGGTGVNTEAFF. Here the CDR3 DNA reads TGTGCCTGGAGGGGGGGGACAGGGGTTAACACTGAAGCTTTCTTT.

The table lists this clone with a count of one. The V call is TRBV29-1, the J call TRBJ1-1, with a possible D match to TRBD1 (6 bases). Trimming removed 7 bases at V and 5 bases at J, with 23 bases between. Germline V gene lookup returns CDR1 SQVTM and CDR2 ANQGSEA. The CDR3 length is 15 residues. Here the CDR3 reads CSGTGITGQGTEAFF. The CDR3 DNA is TGCAGCGGCACAGGGATCACGGGGCAGGGTACTGAAGCTTTCTTT. Full variable domain (outside the CDR3, taken from reference TRBV29-1 and TRBJ1-1): SAVISQKPSRDICQRGTSLTIQCQVDSQVTMMFWYRQQPGQSLTLIATANQGSEATYESGFVIDKFPISRPNLTFSTLTVSNMSPEDSSIYLCSGTGITGQGTEAFFGQGTRLTVV.